This passage covers 7 T cell receptor beta chains from one sample sequenced in a study of cytomegalovirus exposure and HLA in healthy donors. The primer mix had 60 Vbeta and 13 Jbeta primers. Libraries were prepared by immunoSEQ multiplex PCR; TCRdb keeps only in-frame clonotypes and omits some of them. The sample shows some 170,000 clones, approximately 80% of them seen only once. Sequencing was carried out using PBMCs. These receptors came from a woman in her twenties or thirties in good health and CMV-seropositive.

The rearrangement uses TRBV6-6 and TRBJ2-7, with a weak D call TRBD2 (5 bases). The CDR3 extends over 15 amino acids. Trimming shortened V by 5 bases and J by 2 bases, and 16 bases separated the two germline ends. Germline-derived CDR1 and CDR2 are MNHNY and SVGAGI (reference sequence). The CDR3 nucleotides read TGTGCCAGCAGTCCTAAGGAGGCCGCCGCCTACGAGCAGTACTTC. Translating it yields CASSPKEAAAYEQYF.

The V call is TRBV5-1, the J call TRBJ2-5; TRBD2 matches 9 bases. The V gene end was trimmed by 0 bases and the J gene end by 1 base; junction bases not matched to a gene: 10. CDR1 is SGHRS, CDR2 YFSETQ, per germline. CDR3 length equals 18 residues. The CDR3 region has the DNA TGCGCCAGCAGCTTGGCCGGGAGTAGCGGGGGAGGCCAAGAGACCCAGTACTTC. As protein: CASSLAGSSGGGQETQYF.

V gene TRBV5-1 combines with J gene TRBJ2-7; 12 bases align to TRBD1. V shed 3 bases and J 4 bases; nucleotides not matched to a gene: 14. Germline V gene data show CDR1 as SGHRS and CDR2 as YFSETQ. CDR3 length: 18 amino acids. The CDR3 DNA reads TGCGCCAGCAGCTACGCAACCTTGGGGACAGGGGGCCTATACGAGCAGTACTTC. It codes for CASSYATLGTGGLYEQYF.

The gene calls are TRBV28 and TRBJ2-7, with 13 bases lining up with TRBD2. From germline, CDR1 is MDHEN and CDR2 SYDVKM. The trim removed 4 bases at V and 2 bases at J, leaving 11 bases unmatched. There are 18 residues in the CDR3. The CDR3 bases are TGTGCCAGCAGTTCACCGGGACTAGCGGGGACAATAACCTACGAGCAGTACTTC. Its protein product is CASSSPGLAGTITYEQYF.

The CDR3 loop reads CASSLDQQGDSGNTIYF. The CDR3, as DNA: TGTGCCAGCAGCTTAGATCAGCAGGGCGACTCTGGAAACACCATATATTTT. This rearrangement joins TRBV11-2 to TRBJ1-3; D might be TRBD1 (5 bases). V was clipped by 0 bases and J by 0 bases, with 12 bases between them. The CDR3 is made up of 17 amino acids. CDR1 and CDR2 from the germline V gene are SGHAT and FQNNGV.

The chain is built from TRBV7-2 and TRBJ2-7; the match to TRBD1 covers 9 bases. Trimming at V came to 4 bases and at J to 2 bases, leaving 3 bases not matched to a gene. CDR1 is SGHTA, CDR2 FQGNSA, per germline. There are 14 residues in the CDR3. In DNA form, the CDR3 reads TGTGCCAGCAGCTATGGGACAGGGACCTACGAGCAGTACTTC. Translation: CASSYGTGTYEQYF.

This clone was observed a handful of times. V gene TRBV5-1 combines with J gene TRBJ2-5; 8 positions agree with TRBD1. The length of the CDR3 is 15 residues. Germline loops: CDR1 SGHRS, CDR2 YFSETQ. V trimming: 0 bases; J trimming: 0 bases; junction bases outside the gene matches: 1. The chain's CDR3 is CASSLGTGNQETQYF. The CDR3 DNA reads TGCGCCAGCAGCTTGGGGACAGGGAACCAAGAGACCCAGTACTTC.